The T cell receptor (beta chain) under discussion was sequenced for a study of T cell responses to AZD1222 COVID-19 vaccine. The study, taken as a whole, reports: Spike-specific TCR breadth and depth grew following two AZD1222 doses. The donor group comprised mostly white British people and more females; the analysis possibly underestimated clonal diversity. Only 5 to 7 AZD1222 recipients tested seropositive at baseline.

This clone appeared a single time. The target antigen is unknown. Measured with immunoSEQ multiplex PCR; TCRdb has only the in-frame clones, and not every one. This sample has around 150,000 clones; approximately 94% occur once, and the top ten carry 5.1%. Trimming cost V 4 bases and J 7 bases, with 8 bases left between them. The CDR3 covers 13 residues. Germline values: CDR1 LGHDT, CDR2 YNNKEL (reference sequence). Sequenced here: peripheral blood, sampled 28 days after the second AZD1222 dose. V gene TRBV3-1 (or the pseudogene TRBV3-2) combines with J gene TRBJ1-6; no firm D call. This clonotype was obtained from an adult who received the AZD1222 COVID-19 vaccine. CDR3 in DNA: TGTGCCAGCAGCCGTGGCCCCAATTCACCCCTCCACTTT. The encoded protein is CASSRGPNSPLHF.